This entry lists 8 T cell receptor beta chains sequenced from one sample in a study of CD8+ T cells in alopecia areata. Sample treatment: oral pan-JAK inhibitor, 5-10 mg twice daily. The authors extracted RNA and reverse transcribed it into cDNA as the sequencing template. This table comes from immunoSEQ multiplex PCR, and its TCRdb copy is limited to in-frame clones, with some not included. Among roughly 210,000 clones listed, less than 45% were seen once. Sequencing used CD4+ T cells sorted from blood, obtained at roughly week 36, from a patient treated with tofacitinib. The receptors shown here come from a human donor with alopecia areata.

This clone has more than one count but fewer than ten. This sequence joins TRBV19 and TRBJ2-3, with a weak D call TRBD2 (5 bases). Trimming removed 4 bases at V and 3 bases at J, with 20 bases between. Germline lookup yields CDR1 LNHDA and CDR2 SQIVND (reference sequence). The CDR3 runs 17 residues. The CDR3 region has the DNA TGTGCCAGTAGTAGCCCGTCCCTACTAGGGATGACAGATACGCAGTATTTT. It encodes CASSSPSLLGMTDTQYF.

This clone was picked up a small number of times. J is TRBJ2-2 and V is TRBV14, with 12 positions matching TRBD2. The ends lost 2 bases at V and 4 bases at J; junction bases unmatched: 11. There are 19 residues in the CDR3. The germline gives CDR1 SGHDN, CDR2 FVKESK. The DNA for the CDR3 is TGTGCCAGCAGCCAAACCGGACTAGCGGGACCAACCGGCACCGGGGAGCTGTTTTTT. Translated: CASSQTGLAGPTGTGELFF.

This rearrangement joins TRBV30 to TRBJ1-2; possibly TRBD1 for D (6 bases). This CDR3 has 13 amino acids. V gave up 2 bases and J gave up 4 bases, with 11 bases separating them. Germline values: CDR1 GTSNPN, CDR2 SVGIG (reference sequence). CDR3: CAWSLQGPYGYTF. Here the CDR3 DNA reads TGTGCCTGGAGTTTACAGGGACCCTATGGCTACACCTTC.

The chain is built from TRBV27 and TRBJ2-2, with 8 bases identical to TRBD2. The CDR3 covers 16 residues. Germline CDR1 reads MNHEY; CDR2 reads SMNVEV (reference sequence). The V gene end was trimmed by 6 bases and the J gene end by 6 bases; junction bases not matched to a gene: 12. CDR3 bases: TGTGCCAGCAGAATAAGTCACGGGAGGGGATCCGGGGAGCTGTTTTTT. It is translated as CASRISHGRGSGELFF.

The rearrangement joins TRBV4-3 to TRBJ2-3; D is perhaps TRBD2 (6 bases). Germline assignment: CDR1 LGHNA and CDR2 YSLEER. The CDR3 is 18 amino acids. Between the trimmed V and J ends, which lost 0 bases and 2 bases, there was a span of 18 bases. As DNA, the CDR3 is TGCGCCAGCAGCCAAGACCAAGGGAGTAGCGGTCACACAGATACGCAGTATTTT. Translated: CASSQDQGSSGHTDTQYF.

This clone was counted only a few times. The sample contains more than one DNA sequence encoding this CDR3. V and J are TRBV7-9 and TRBJ2-6; D call uncertain. Germline lookup yields CDR1 SEHNR and CDR2 FQNEAQ (reference sequence). The CDR3 is made up of 14 amino acids. V dropped 6 bases and J dropped 0 bases, with 6 bases sitting between them. The CDR3 DNA reads TGTGCCAGCAGTCACAGCTCTGGGGCCAACGTCCTGACTTTC. As protein: CASSHSSGANVLTF. Variable domain in full (rest from reference TRBV7-9 and TRBJ2-6): DTGVSQNPRHKITKRGQNVTFRCDPISEHNRLYWYRQTLGQGPEFLTYFQNEAQLEKSRLLSDRFSAERPKGSFSTLEIQRTEQGDSAMYLCASSHSSGANVLTFGAGSRLTVL.

The sample holds a few counts of this clone. The J gene is TRBJ1-5, the V gene TRBV23-1; TRBD1 might be the D (6 bases). TRBV23-1 is given ORF status, its function remaining uncertain. CDR3 length: 15 residues. With 3 bases removed from V and 7 bases from J, the gap between germline ends came to 16 bases. CDR3 coding DNA: TGCGCCAGCAGTCACCCCCTCCTGGGGGGCCAGCCCCAGCATTTT. Amino acids: CASSHPLLGGQPQHF.

The CDR3 protein is CASSLVPELDTQYF. DNA of the CDR3: TGCGCCAGCAGCTTGGTTCCTGAACTGGATACGCAGTATTTT. The rearrangement uses TRBV5-1 and TRBJ2-3; D is ambiguous. The V end was cut by 0 bases, the J end by 6 bases, with 11 bases between. Germline loops: CDR1 SGHRS, CDR2 YFSETQ. The CDR3 extends over 14 amino acids.